The 14 T cell receptor beta chains in this list originate from one sample, sequenced in a study of cytomegalovirus exposure and HLA in healthy donors. Primers for the PCR totalled 60 Vbeta and 13 Jbeta. Sequencing used immunoSEQ multiplex PCR; TCRdb keeps in-frame clones, though not all of them. Seen here are some 170,000 clones, roughly 80% observed once, and the top ten hold 7%. Sequenced input: PBMCs. All receptors come from a woman aged 25 to 45 in good health and CMV-seropositive.

This chain joins TRBV4-3 and TRBJ1-2; perhaps TRBD1 as D (6 bases). The V gene's germline CDR1 is LGHNA and CDR2 YSLEER. The CDR3 totals 15 residues. Trimming removed 1 base at V and 3 bases at J, with 12 bases between. In DNA, the CDR3 is TGCGCCAGCAGCCAAGGGTCACAGGGAGACTATGGCTACACCTTC. The encoded protein is CASSQGSQGDYGYTF.

V usage is TRBV5-4 and J usage is TRBJ1-2; perhaps TRBD1 as D (5 bases). The CDR3 is 16 amino acids. The germline V and J ends were trimmed by 0 bases and 4 bases, with 16 bases remaining between them. Germline CDR1 reads SGHNT; CDR2 reads YYREEE (reference sequence). CDR3 region: CASSLAPQGGGYGYTF. CDR3 nucleotide sequence: TGTGCCAGCAGCTTGGCCCCGCAGGGAGGTGGCTATGGCTACACCTTC.

This sequence joins TRBV2 and TRBJ1-2, with 9 bases identical to TRBD1. Looked up from germline, CDR1 is SNHLY and CDR2 is FYNNEI. This CDR3 contains 14 residues. J gave up 0 bases and V 5 bases, and 1 base lay outside the gene matches. CDR3 DNA sequence: TGTGCCAGCAGTAGACAGGGGGCTAACTATGGCTACACCTTC. Translating it yields CASSRQGANYGYTF. Combining the CDR3 with reference TRBV2 and TRBJ1-2 gives the whole variable domain EPEVTQTPSHQVTQMGQEVILRCVPISNHLYFYWYRQILGQKVEFLVSFYNNEISEKSEIFDDQFSVERPDGSNFTLKIRSTKLEDSAMYFCASSRQGANYGYTFGSGTRLTVV.

The chain couples TRBV4-3 to TRBJ1-1; TRBD1 aligns across 11 bases. V shed 0 bases, J shed 7 bases, and the junction held 4 bases outside the gene matches. In germline, CDR1 is LGHNA, CDR2 YSLEER. CDR3 size: 15 residues. The CDR3 nucleotides are TGCGCCAGCAGCCAAGACGGACAGGGGGCGATTGAAGCTTTCTTT. Its protein product is CASSQDGQGAIEAFF.

The gene calls are TRBV10-3 and TRBJ2-3; maybe TRBD2 (7 bases). CDR3 length: 15 amino acids. Trimming took 6 bases from V and 4 from J, leaving 17 bases between them. Germline CDR1 is ENHRY and CDR2 is SYGVKD. CDR3 protein: CAIRSPTGRADTQYF. CDR3 DNA sequence: TGTGCCATCAGGAGCCCTACAGGGAGGGCAGATACGCAGTATTTT.

This sequence joins TRBV15 and TRBJ2-7; D not resolved. This CDR3 has 14 residues. V lost 0 bases, J lost 3 bases, and 9 bases lay in between. Germline CDR1 reads LNHNV; CDR2 reads YYDKDF (reference sequence). The CDR3 nucleotides read TGTGCCACCAGCAGAGATCGCCAGGTCTACGAGCAGTACTTC. Protein product: CATSRDRQVYEQYF.

This clone has more than one count but fewer than ten. CDR3: CASSPPISTGTMSTEAFF. The CDR3 DNA reads as TGTGCCAGCTCACCACCCATCTCGACAGGGACCATGAGCACTGAAGCTTTCTTT. The rearrangement uses TRBV18 and TRBJ1-1, with 7 bases that match TRBD1. Germline loops: CDR1 KGHSH, CDR2 LQKENI. The ends lost 0 bases at V and 4 bases at J; junction bases unmatched: 14. There are 18 residues in the CDR3.

This chain's CDR3 is CASSISPGLGTQYF. In DNA form, the CDR3 reads TGTGCCAGTAGTATTAGCCCGGGACTAGGGACGCAGTATTTT. This chain connects TRBV19 to TRBJ2-3; 8 bases match TRBD2. From germline, CDR1 is LNHDA and CDR2 SQIVND (reference sequence). The CDR3 contains 14 residues. The V and J ends lost 3 bases and 9 bases, in that order; junction bases with no gene match: 8.

The chain recombines TRBV11-3 with TRBJ2-3; TRBD2 aligns across 10 bases. This CDR3 has 17 residues. After removal of 1 base from V and 10 bases from J, the junction contained 14 bases not matched to a gene. CDR1 is SGHNT and CDR2 is YENEEA in the germline V gene. The CDR3 here is CASSLGPLAGPEGPQYF. The CDR3 coding sequence is TGTGCCAGCAGCTTAGGCCCACTAGCGGGGCCCGAAGGGCCGCAGTATTTT.

J is TRBJ1-5 and V is TRBV4-3; 8 nucleotides agree with TRBD1. The CDR3 runs to 18 residues. The trim removed 2 bases at V and 4 bases at J, leaving 13 bases unmatched. In germline, CDR1 is LGHNA, CDR2 YSLEER. The CDR3 is CASSQSSIPGQANQPQHF. For the CDR3, the DNA is TGCGCCAGCAGCCAATCCTCTATTCCGGGACAGGCTAATCAGCCCCAGCATTTT.

The gene calls are TRBV7-2 and TRBJ2-7, with TRBD1 identical over 9 bases. This CDR3 region has 13 residues. Germline assignment: CDR1 SGHTA and CDR2 FQGNSA. Trimming cost V 7 bases and J 4 bases; bases outside gene matches: 5. The chain's CDR3 is CASTRTGAYEQYF. CDR3 in DNA: TGTGCCAGCACCCGGACAGGGGCATACGAGCAGTACTTC.

This chain connects TRBV2 to TRBJ1-3, with 9 bases identical to TRBD1. CDR3 length equals 15 residues. The germline CDR1 and CDR2 sequences are SNHLY and FYNNEI. J gave up 1 base and V 6 bases, and 4 bases lay outside the gene matches. CDR3 sequence: CASRKDRGSGNTIYF. For the CDR3, the DNA is TGTGCCAGCAGAAAAGACAGGGGGTCTGGAAACACCATATATTTT.

The chain is built from TRBV4-3 and TRBJ2-7; 7 bases map to TRBD1. V dropped 0 bases and J dropped 5; count of bases not matched to a gene: 7. Germline CDR1 LGHNA, CDR2 YSLEER. The CDR3 runs 15 residues. CDR3 protein: CASSQETGKRHEQYF. Written as DNA, the CDR3 is TGCGCCAGCAGCCAAGAGACAGGGAAACGCCACGAGCAGTACTTC.

V usage is TRBV5-4 and J usage is TRBJ1-1, with D possibly TRBD1 on 5 matching bases. This CDR3 is 13 amino acids long. Per germline, CDR1 SGHNT and CDR2 YYREEE (reference sequence). Deletions cut 4 bases from V and 7 bases from J, with 14 bases between. CDR3 DNA sequence: TGTGCCAGCAGCCGACCCCAGGGAGGTGAAGCTTTCTTT. Its protein product is CASSRPQGGEAFF.